This T cell receptor (beta chain) is drawn from a study of blood T cell repertoires in COVID-19 (dated by TCRdb to the early 2020s). Looking at the study overall: The collaborator samples originated in the United States, Italy and Spain and spanned the acute and convalescent phases of COVID-19. The prospective study material was composed of cDNA or gDNA derived from T cells, B-cell-depleted T cells, or PBMCs. The dataset comprised deeply sampled blood TCRbeta repertoires from subjects exposed to, actively infected with, or recovered from COVID-19. A freely available public database, intended as a resource for researchers studying the immune response to SARS-CoV-2, is where the repertoires were released. The samples were drawn from the first 160 participants of the ongoing ImmuneRACE study and from 1,254 subjects provided by 6 global collaborators. Sample metadata almost always included a de-identified subject ID, COVID-19 status, age in years and sex. Where available, HLA class I and class II types were taken from metadata supplied by the sample provider and were not determined by assay-based typing. Beyond this particular receptor, the publication reports: Clinical and demographic metadata were provided uncurated, with the amount varying by source and participant.

About this clone: The clone's antigen remains unknown. No base quality information exists; no much larger clone differs at one position.

CDR1 SGHRS and CDR2 YFSETQ were looked up in the germline V gene. V is pared back by 3 bases and J by 5 bases, with 18 bases lying between the germline termini. The cysteine opens and the phenylalanine closes a CDR3 of 15 amino acids. The read is trimmed to its CDR3 DNA, 45 bases read in frame from base 1. Collaborating institutions collected whole blood in K2EDTA tubes following their own protocols. For TCRbeta analysis, collaborator samples were shipped as frozen whole blood, as isolated PBMCs, or as DNA extracted from either sample type. TCRbeta CDR3 regions were amplified from genomic DNA using the immunoSEQ Assay, a bias-controlled multiplex PCR. On the authors' methods: Within the assay, amplification of reference gene primers was used to estimate how many nucleated cells each sample contained. To quantify the absolute abundance of each unique TCRbeta CDR3 rearrangement, sequence reads were collapsed and filtered. Productive Simpson clonality was computed per sample as the square root of Simpson's diversity index over productive rearrangements. TCRdb's version of the immuneACCESS table is confined to in-frame rearrangements and falls short of the full clone set. An unresolved V gene accounts for under half of the shortfall where checked; the remainder is of unknown origin. The V and J calls and the clone size are those of that table, but D and trimming were determined from the DNA. The sample records 85,000 to 90,000 clones, less than 90% of which are singletons. Of the sample, 0.95% to 1.5% falls within the top ten clones.

What was sequenced was peripheral blood. The chain was built from TRBV5-1 and TRBJ2-7, with a tentative D gene TRBD2 over 6 matching bases. The sequence came from a man at least 80 years old with active or convalescent COVID-19. The CDR3 protein is CASSWPSAGSHEQYF. At the DNA level, the sequence is TGCGCCAGCAGCTGGCCCTCGGCGGGGTCCCACGAGCAGTACTTC.